This TCR beta chain was retrieved from a study of tumor-infiltrating lymphocytes in primary liver carcinoma. Study-wide background: Primary liver carcinoma in the patients was surgically resected. With diameters of 4.2 to 10 cm, tumors were stage T1-T3 N0M0. Sample yields, roughly 3.65 to 8 million productive TCRbeta reads, were similar across the tissue types.

It was unsorted whole blood that yielded blood RNA, and germline DNA was also extracted. With chronic HBV infection, the patients were also treatment-naive. The researchers produced TCR beta cDNA from approximately 0.45 ug total RNA with a constant-region primer. Three nested multiplex PCR rounds, a slightly modified ARM-PCR method, built the TCR beta libraries. With TRBV1-TRBV30 forward primers and a C-beta reverse primer, the first two PCR rounds were run for 10 cycles each. TCRdb re-derived calls from the multiplex PCR reads in MiXCR, one entry per CDR3 protein. There are fewer than 350,000 distinct CDR3 sequences in the sample; around three fifths occur only once, and roughly 9% lies in the top ten. In the case of this clonotype: A read error may produce the germline difference seen at one junction end.

The CDR3 is 14 amino acids. Germline CDR1 and CDR2: SGHNT and YYREEE (reference sequence). Material for sequencing was peripheral blood. The chain couples TRBV5-4 to TRBJ1-1; D is uncertain. This receptor was obtained from a man in his forties with primary liver carcinoma and hepatitis B virus infection. In DNA, the CDR3 is TGTGCCAGCAGCCTGGGCGGGGTGAAGACTGAAGCTTTCTTT. This encodes CASSLGGVKTEAFF. Combining the CDR3 with reference TRBV5-4 and TRBJ1-1 gives the whole variable domain ETGVTQSPTHLIKTRGQQVTLRCSSQSGHNTVSWYQQALGQGPQFIFQYYREEENGRGNFPPRFSGLQFPNYSSELNVNALELDDSALYLCASSLGGVKTEAFFGQGTRLTVV.